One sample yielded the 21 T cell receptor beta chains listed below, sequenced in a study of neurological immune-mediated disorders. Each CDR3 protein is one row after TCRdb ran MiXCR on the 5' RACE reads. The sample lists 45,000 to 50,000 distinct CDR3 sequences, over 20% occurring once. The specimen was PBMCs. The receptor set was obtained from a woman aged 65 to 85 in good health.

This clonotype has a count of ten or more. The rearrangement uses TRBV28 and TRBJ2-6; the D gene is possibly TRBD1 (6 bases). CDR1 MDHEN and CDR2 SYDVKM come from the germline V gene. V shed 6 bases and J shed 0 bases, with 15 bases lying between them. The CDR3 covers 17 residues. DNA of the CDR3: TGTGCCAGCAGGAGAATGGACAGAACCTCTGGGGCCAACGTCCTGACTTTC. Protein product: CASRRMDRTSGANVLTF.

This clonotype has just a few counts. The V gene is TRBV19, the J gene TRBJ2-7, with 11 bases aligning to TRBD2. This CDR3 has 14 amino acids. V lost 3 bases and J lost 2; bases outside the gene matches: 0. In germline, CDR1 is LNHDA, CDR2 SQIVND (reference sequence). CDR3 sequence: CASSMTSGAYEQYF. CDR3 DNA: TGTGCCAGTAGTATGACTAGCGGGGCCTACGAGCAGTACTTC.

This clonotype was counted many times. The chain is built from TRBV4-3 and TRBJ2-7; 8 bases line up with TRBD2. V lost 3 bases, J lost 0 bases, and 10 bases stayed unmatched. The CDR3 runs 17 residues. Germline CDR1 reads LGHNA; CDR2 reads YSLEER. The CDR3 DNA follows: TGCGCCAGCAGCCAGGCTCTAGCGGGCTACAGCTCCTACGAGCAGTACTTC. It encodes CASSQALAGYSSYEQYF.

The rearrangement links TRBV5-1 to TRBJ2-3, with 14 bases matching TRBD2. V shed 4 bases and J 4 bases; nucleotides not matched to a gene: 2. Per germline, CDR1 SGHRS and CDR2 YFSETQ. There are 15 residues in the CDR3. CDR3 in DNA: TGCGCCAGCAGCAGGGGACTAGCGGGGGCAGATACGCAGTATTTT. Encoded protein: CASSRGLAGADTQYF.

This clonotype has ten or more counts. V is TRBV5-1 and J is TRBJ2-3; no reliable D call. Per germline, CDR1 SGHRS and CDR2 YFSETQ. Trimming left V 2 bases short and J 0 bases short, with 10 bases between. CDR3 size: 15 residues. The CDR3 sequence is CASSFNTQSTDTQYF. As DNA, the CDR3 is TGCGCCAGCAGCTTTAACACCCAAAGCACAGATACGCAGTATTTT. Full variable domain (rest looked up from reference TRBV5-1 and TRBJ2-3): KAGVTQTPRYLIKTRGQQVTLSCSPISGHRSVSWYQQTPGQGLQFLFEYFSETQRNKGNFPGRFSGRQFSNSRSEMNVSTLELGDSALYLCASSFNTQSTDTQYFGPGTRLTVL.

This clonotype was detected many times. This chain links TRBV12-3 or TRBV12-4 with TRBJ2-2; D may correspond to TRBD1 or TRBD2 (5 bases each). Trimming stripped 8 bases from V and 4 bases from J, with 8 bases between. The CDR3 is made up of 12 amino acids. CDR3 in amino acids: CASSRGTGELFF. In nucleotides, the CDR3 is TGTGCCAGCTCGAGGGGCACCGGGGAGCTGTTTTTT.

CDR3 protein: CASSPGTGRSYEQYV. The CDR3 bases are TGTGCCAGCAGCCCGGGGACAGGGCGTTCCTACGAGCAGTACGTC. The V call is TRBV3-1, the J call TRBJ2-7; the match to TRBD1 covers 9 bases. Germline CDR1 and CDR2: LGHDT and YNNKEL (reference sequence). The trim removed 4 bases at V and 1 base at J, leaving 5 bases unmatched. The CDR3 is made up of 15 amino acids.

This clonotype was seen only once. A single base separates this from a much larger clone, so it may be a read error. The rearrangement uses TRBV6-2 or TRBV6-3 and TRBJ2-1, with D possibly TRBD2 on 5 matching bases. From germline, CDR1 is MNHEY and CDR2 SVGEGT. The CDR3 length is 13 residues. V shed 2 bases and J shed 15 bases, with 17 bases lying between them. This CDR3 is CASSYPPTIESFF. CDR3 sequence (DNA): TGTGCCAGCAGTTACCCCCCGACTATCGAGTCGTTCTTC.

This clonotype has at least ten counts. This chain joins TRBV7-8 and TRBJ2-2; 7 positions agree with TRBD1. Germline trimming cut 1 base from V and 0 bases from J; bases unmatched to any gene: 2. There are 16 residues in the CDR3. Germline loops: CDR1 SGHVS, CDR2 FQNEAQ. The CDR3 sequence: CASSLETGTNTGELFF. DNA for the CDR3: TGTGCCAGCAGCTTAGAGACAGGGACGAACACCGGGGAGCTGTTTTTT.

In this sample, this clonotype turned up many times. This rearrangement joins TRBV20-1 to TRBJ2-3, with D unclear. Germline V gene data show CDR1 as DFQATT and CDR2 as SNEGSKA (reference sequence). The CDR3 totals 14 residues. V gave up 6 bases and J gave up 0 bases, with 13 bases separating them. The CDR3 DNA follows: TGCAGTGCCGCTGACCCCAAGAGCACAGATACGCAGTATTTT. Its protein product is CSAADPKSTDTQYF.

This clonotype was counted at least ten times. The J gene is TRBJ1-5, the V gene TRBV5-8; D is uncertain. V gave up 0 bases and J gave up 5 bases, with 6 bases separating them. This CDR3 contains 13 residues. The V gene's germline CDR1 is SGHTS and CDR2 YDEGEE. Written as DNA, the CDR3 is TGTGCCAGCAGCTTGGACCTGTATCAGCCCCAGCATTTT. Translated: CASSLDLYQPQHF.

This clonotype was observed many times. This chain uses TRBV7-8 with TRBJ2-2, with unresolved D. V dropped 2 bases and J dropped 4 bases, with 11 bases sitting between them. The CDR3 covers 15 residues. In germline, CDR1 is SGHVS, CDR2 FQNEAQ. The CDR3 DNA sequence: TGTGCCAGCAGCTTAAGTCCCGGGTTCACCGGGGAGCTGTTTTTT. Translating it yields CASSLSPGFTGELFF.

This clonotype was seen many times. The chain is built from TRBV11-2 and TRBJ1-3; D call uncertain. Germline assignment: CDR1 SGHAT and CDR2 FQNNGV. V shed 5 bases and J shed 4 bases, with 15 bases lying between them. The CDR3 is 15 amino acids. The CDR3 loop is CASSPNPGRGNTIYF. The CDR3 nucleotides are TGTGCCAGCAGCCCCAACCCCGGTCGGGGAAACACCATATATTTT.

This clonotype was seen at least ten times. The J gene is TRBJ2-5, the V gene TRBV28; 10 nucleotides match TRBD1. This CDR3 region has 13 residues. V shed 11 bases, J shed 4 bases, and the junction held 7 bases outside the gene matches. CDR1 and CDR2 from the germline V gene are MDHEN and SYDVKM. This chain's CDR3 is CAARDRGRETQYF. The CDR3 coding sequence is TGTGCCGCCCGAGACAGGGGGCGAGAGACCCAGTACTTC. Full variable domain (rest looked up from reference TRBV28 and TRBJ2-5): DVKVTQSSRYLVKRTGEKVFLECVQDMDHENMFWYRQDPGLGLRLIYFSYDVKMKEKGDIPEGYSVSREKKERFSLILESASTNQTSMYLCAARDRGRETQYFGPGTRLLVL.

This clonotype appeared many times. CDR3 coding DNA: TGCGCCAGCAGCGCCATTTCCGGGACAGTCGACTATGGCTACACCTTC. It encodes CASSAISGTVDYGYTF. The V and J genes are TRBV5-1 and TRBJ1-2, with 7 bases matching TRBD1. Germline CDR1 SGHRS, CDR2 YFSETQ. This CDR3 has 16 residues. J gave up 3 bases and V 4 bases, and 12 bases lay outside the gene matches.

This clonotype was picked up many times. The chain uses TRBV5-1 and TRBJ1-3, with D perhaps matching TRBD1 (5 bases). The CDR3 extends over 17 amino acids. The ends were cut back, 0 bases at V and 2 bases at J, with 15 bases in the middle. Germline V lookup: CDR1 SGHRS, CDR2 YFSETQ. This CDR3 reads CASSLEPPDRTGNTIYF. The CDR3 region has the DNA TGCGCCAGCAGCTTGGAGCCCCCCGACAGAACTGGAAACACCATATATTTT.

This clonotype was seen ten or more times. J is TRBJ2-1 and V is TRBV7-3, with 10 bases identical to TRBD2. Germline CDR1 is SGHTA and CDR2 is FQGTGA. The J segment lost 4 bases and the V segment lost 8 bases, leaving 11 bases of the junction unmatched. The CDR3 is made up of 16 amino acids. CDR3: CASSGLAGVSYNEQFF. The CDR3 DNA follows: TGTGCCAGCTCGGGGCTAGCGGGAGTTTCTTACAATGAGCAGTTCTTC.

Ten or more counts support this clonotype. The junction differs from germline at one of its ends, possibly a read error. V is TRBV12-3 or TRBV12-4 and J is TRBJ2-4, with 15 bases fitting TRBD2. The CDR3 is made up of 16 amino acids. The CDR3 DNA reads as TGTGCCAGCAGAAACGGAGGGACTAGCGGGAGGAACATACAGTACTTC. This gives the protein CASRNGGTSGRNIQYF.

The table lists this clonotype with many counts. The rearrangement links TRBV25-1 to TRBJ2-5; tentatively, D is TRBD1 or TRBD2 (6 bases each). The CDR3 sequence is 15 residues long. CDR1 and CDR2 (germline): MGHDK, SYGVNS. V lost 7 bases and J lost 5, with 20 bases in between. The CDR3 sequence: CASKSGDTRLETQYF. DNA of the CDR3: TGTGCCAGCAAATCGGGGGACACTAGACTTGAGACCCAGTACTTC.

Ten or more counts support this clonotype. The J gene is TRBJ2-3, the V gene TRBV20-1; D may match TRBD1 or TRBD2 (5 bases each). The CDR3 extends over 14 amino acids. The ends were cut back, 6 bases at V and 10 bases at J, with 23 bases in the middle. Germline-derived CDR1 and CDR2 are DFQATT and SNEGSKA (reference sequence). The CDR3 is CSAPNPGHRGAQYF. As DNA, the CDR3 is TGCAGTGCACCGAATCCGGGGCATAGGGGCGCGCAGTATTTT.

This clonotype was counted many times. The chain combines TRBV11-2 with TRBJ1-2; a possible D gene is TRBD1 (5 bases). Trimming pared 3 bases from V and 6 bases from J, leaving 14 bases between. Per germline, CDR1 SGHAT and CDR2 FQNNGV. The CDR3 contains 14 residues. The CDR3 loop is CASSFLAGRDGYTF. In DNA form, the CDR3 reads TGTGCCAGCAGCTTTCTAGCGGGACGGGATGGCTACACCTTC.